A single TCR beta chain is shown here with its context. This clone was observed once. No antigen is known for it. No base quality values were provided; no much bigger clone lies one nucleotide off. The V end loses 6 bases and the J end loses 4 bases, and a stretch of 10 bases separates them. The CDR3, cysteine through phenylalanine, is 13 amino acids long. Just the 39-base CDR3 DNA is kept, in frame starting at base 1. CDR1 and CDR2, looked up from the germline V gene, are MNHEY and SVGAGI. This sample is drawn from a study of blood T cell repertoires in COVID-19 (dated by TCRdb to the early 2020s). A note on the overall study: Samples from collaborators originated in the United States, Italy and Spain and spanned both the acute and convalescent phases of COVID-19. Subjects who had been exposed to COVID-19, were actively infected with it, or had recovered from it provided the deeply sampled blood TCRbeta repertoires that made up the dataset. The prospective study material was composed of cDNA or gDNA derived from T cells, B-cell-depleted T cells, or PBMCs. Where available, HLA class I and class II types were taken from metadata supplied by the sample provider and were not determined by assay-based typing. Sample metadata almost always included a de-identified subject ID, COVID-19 status, age in years and sex. The repertoires were released in a freely available public database intended as a resource for research on the immune response to SARS-CoV-2. Samples came from the ongoing ImmuneRACE study (first 160 participants) plus 1,254 subjects from 6 global collaborators.

TCRbeta CDR3 regions were amplified from genomic DNA using the immunoSEQ Assay, a bias-controlled multiplex PCR. As for how the authors treated the data: Within the assay, amplification of reference gene primers was used to estimate how many nucleated cells each sample contained. To quantify the absolute abundance of each unique TCRbeta CDR3 rearrangement, sequence reads were collapsed and filtered. For each sample, productive Simpson clonality was calculated by taking the square root of Simpson's diversity index across productive rearrangements. The source is immuneACCESS, and TCRdb retained only in-frame sequences with V and J called. Part of the clones is not carried over; for the studies checked, unresolved V genes explain less than half of this, and the remainder is unexplained. That table furnishes V, J and clone size, whereas the DNA furnished D and trimming. Counted in this sample were fewer than 250,000 clones; 88% of them appeared once. The ten largest make up roughly 3.7% of the sample.

In the prospective study, participants were about 18 to 95 years old, resided in 24 geographic areas of the United States, and were enrolled through a virtual design. Cohort assignment in the prospective study relied on participant-reported clinical history from a screening survey and a study questionnaire. A participant counted as exposed if, within 2 weeks of entering the study, that participant had been in contact with someone who had a PCR-confirmed or clinician-diagnosed COVID-19 case. Mobile phlebotomists in the prospective study collected whole blood, serum and a nasopharyngeal or oropharyngeal swab from every participant. Additional blood draws and questionnaires over a roughly two-month period could optionally be provided by prospective study participants. Prospective study blood samples were shipped either frozen or at room temperature before DNA extraction. Results the study describes overall, beyond this receptor: The amount of clinical and demographic metadata varied by source and participant and was provided uncurated.

This TCR came from a woman under 40 who had been exposed to COVID-19. The V and J segments used are TRBV6-5 and TRBJ1-5; TRBD1 is perhaps the D gene, given 5 matching bases. Material: PBMCs or T cells enriched from blood (not recorded which). CDR3 sequence: CASRRGVNQPQHF. DNA sequence: TGTGCCAGCAGACGGGGGGTGAATCAGCCCCAGCATTTT.